The following is a TCR beta chain sequence with its context. Its antigen is unidentified. Germline CDR1 and CDR2: SGHVS and FNYEAQ. V lost 5 bases to trimming and J lost 4 bases; unmatched junction nucleotides: 7. The CDR3 length is 16 residues. The record originates from a study of radiotherapy plus CTLA-4 blockade in lung cancer. Regarding the study as a whole: Tumor-derived TCR clones expanded in blood after radiotherapy plus ipilimumab. Best predicting response, reportedly, were early blood T cell clone dynamics, with interferon-beta.

The table came from immunoSEQ multiplex PCR; TCRdb's copy has only in-frame clones and leaves some out. The table has about 97,000 clones, about four fifths seen once. The J gene is TRBJ2-7, the V gene TRBV7-6; the match to TRBD2 covers 14 bases. The sequence was collected from a human donor with non-small cell lung cancer who had a partial response to radiotherapy plus ipilimumab. Some clones in this sample may be carry-over from other donors' samples. The sequencing used peripheral blood, collected from a patient treated with radiotherapy plus ipilimumab. CDR3 in amino acids: CASSPQTSGGAYEQYF. CDR3 coding DNA: TGTGCCAGCAGCCCCCAGACTAGCGGGGGGGCTTACGAGCAGTACTTC.